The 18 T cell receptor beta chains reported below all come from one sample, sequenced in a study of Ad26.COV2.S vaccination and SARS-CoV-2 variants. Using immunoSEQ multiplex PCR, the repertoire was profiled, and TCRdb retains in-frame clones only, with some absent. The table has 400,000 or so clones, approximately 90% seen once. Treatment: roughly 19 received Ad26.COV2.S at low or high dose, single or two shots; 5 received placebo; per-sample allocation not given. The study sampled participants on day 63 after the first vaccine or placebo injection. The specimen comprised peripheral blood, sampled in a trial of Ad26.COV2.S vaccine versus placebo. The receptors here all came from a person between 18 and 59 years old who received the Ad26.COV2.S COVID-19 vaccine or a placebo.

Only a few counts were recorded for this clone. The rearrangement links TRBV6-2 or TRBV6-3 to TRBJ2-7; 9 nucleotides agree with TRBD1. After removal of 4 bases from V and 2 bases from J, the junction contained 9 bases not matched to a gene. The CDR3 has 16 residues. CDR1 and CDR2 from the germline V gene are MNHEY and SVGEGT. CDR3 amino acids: CASSSLGTGIPYEQYF. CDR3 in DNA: TGTGCCAGCAGTTCGCTCGGGACAGGGATACCCTACGAGCAGTACTTC.

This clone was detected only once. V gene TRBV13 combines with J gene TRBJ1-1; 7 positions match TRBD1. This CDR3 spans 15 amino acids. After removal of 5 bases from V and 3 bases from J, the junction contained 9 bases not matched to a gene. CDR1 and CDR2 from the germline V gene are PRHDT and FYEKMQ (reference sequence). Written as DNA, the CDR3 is TGTGCCAGCAGCGACCGGGACAGAACTGACACTGAAGCTTTCTTT. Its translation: CASSDRDRTDTEAFF.

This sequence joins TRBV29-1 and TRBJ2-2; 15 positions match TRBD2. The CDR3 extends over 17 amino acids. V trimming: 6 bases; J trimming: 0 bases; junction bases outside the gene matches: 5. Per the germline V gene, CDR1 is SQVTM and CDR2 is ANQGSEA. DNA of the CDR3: TGCAGCGTCCGGACTAGCGGGGGGGTCGCGAACACCGGGGAGCTGTTTTTT. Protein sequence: CSVRTSGGVANTGELFF.

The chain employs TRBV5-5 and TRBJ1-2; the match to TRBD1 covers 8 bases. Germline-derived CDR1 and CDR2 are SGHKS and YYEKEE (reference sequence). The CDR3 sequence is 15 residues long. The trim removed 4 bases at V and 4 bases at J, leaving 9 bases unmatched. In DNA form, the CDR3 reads TGTGCCAGCAGCACGGACGGGGACAGGCGCTATGGCTACACCTTC. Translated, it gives CASSTDGDRRYGYTF.

The CDR3 DNA reads as TGCGCCAGCAGCTTGGTCACTGGGGGAAGGGATACGCAGTATTTT. Translating gives CASSLVTGGRDTQYF. This chain joins TRBV5-1 and TRBJ2-3; D is tentatively TRBD1 or TRBD2 (5 bases each). The germline V gene encodes CDR1 SGHRS and CDR2 YFSETQ. Trimming shortened V by 0 bases and J by 6 bases, and 14 bases separated the two germline ends. The CDR3 consists of 15 residues.

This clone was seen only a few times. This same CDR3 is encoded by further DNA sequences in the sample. The CDR3 coding sequence is TGTGCCAGCTCCTCCCCGGGAAGCAATCAGCCCCAGCATTTT. This codes for CASSSPGSNQPQHF. This sequence joins TRBV7-9 and TRBJ1-5, with no clear D. This CDR3 comprises 14 residues. The germline gives CDR1 SEHNR, CDR2 FQNEAQ (reference sequence). Between the trimmed V and J ends, which lost 8 bases and 1 base, there was a span of 12 bases.

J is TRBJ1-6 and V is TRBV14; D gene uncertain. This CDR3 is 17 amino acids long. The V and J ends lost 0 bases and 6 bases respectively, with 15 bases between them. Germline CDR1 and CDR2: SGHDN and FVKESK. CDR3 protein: CASSQDDIRDGNSPLHF. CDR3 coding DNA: TGTGCCAGCAGCCAAGATGATATCCGGGATGGTAATTCACCCCTCCACTTT.

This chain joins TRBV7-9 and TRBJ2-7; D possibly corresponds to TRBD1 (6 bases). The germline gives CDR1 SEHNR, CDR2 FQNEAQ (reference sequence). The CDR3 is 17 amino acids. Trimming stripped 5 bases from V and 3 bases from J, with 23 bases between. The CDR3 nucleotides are TGTGCCAGCAGCACTGACGGGACACCCCTGGGCTACTACGAGCAGTACTTC. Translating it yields CASSTDGTPLGYYEQYF.

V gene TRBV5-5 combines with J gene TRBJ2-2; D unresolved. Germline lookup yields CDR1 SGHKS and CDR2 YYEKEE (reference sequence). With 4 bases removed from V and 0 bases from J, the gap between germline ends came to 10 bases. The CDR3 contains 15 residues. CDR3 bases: TGTGCCAGCAGCACGGGCTTCGCGAACACCGGGGAGCTGTTTTTT. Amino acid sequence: CASSTGFANTGELFF. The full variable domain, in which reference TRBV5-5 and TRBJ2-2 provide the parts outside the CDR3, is DAGVTQSPTHLIKTRGQQVTLRCSPISGHKSVSWYQQVLGQGPQFIFQYYEKEERGRGNFPDRFSARQFPNYSSELNVNALLLGDSALYLCASSTGFANTGELFFGEGSRLTVL.

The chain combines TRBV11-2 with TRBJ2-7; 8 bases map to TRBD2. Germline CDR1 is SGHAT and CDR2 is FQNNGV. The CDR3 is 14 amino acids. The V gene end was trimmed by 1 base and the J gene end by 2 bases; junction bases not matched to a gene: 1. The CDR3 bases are TGTGCCAGCAGCTTAGGTAGCGGGGCCTACGAGCAGTACTTC. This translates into CASSLGSGAYEQYF.

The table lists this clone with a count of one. CDR3 amino acids: CASSQLAAAGNTIYF. In DNA form, the CDR3 reads TGTGCCAGCAGCCAACTGGCGGCAGCTGGAAACACCATATATTTT. The V call is TRBV3-1 (or the pseudogene TRBV3-2), the J call TRBJ1-3, with D uncertain. V gave up 2 bases and J gave up 2 bases, with 10 bases separating them. The CDR3 is 15 residues long. The germline gives CDR1 LGHDT, CDR2 YNNKEL (reference sequence).

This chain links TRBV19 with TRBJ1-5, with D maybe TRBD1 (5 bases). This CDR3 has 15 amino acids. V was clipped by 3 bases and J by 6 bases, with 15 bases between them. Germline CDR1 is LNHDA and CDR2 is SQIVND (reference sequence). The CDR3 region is CASSMSREGFQPQHF. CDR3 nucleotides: TGTGCCAGTAGTATGTCCAGGGAGGGCTTTCAGCCCCAGCATTTT.

The DNA for the CDR3 is TGTGCCAGCAGCTTAGTGACAGGGGGCGAATTAAGGTACGAGCAGTACTTC. Protein sequence: CASSLVTGGELRYEQYF. The chain employs TRBV13 and TRBJ2-7; 10 positions match TRBD1. The CDR3 runs 17 residues. Germline assignment: CDR1 PRHDT and CDR2 FYEKMQ (reference sequence). V was pared by 1 base and J by 4 bases, with 10 bases of the junction left unmatched. Complete variable domain (other parts from reference TRBV13 and TRBJ2-7): AAGVIQSPRHLIKEKRETATLKCYPIPRHDTVYWYQQGPGQDPQFLISFYEKMQSDKGSIPDRFSAQQFSDYHSELNMSSLELGDSALYFCASSLVTGGELRYEQYFGPGTRLTVT.

CDR3 in amino acids: CAISESMIRQYF. The CDR3 DNA reads TGTGCCATCAGTGAGTCGATGATTCGGCAGTACTTC. The chain carries TRBV10-3 and TRBJ2-7; D uncertain. CDR1 ENHRY and CDR2 SYGVKD come from the germline V gene. V lost 0 bases to trimming and J lost 9 bases, with 9 bases between them. The CDR3 sequence is 12 residues long.

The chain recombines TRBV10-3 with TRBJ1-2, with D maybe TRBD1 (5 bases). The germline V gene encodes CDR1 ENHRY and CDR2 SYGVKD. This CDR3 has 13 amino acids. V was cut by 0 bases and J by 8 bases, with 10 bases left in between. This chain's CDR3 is CAISESIGGGYTF. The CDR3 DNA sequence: TGTGCCATCAGTGAGTCTATCGGGGGAGGCTACACCTTC.

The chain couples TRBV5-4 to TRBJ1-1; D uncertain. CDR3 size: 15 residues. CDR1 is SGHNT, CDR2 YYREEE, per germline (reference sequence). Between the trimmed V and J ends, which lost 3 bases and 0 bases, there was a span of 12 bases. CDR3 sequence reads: CASSSHRTMNTEAFF. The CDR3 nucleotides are TGTGCCAGCAGCTCCCACAGAACCATGAACACTGAAGCTTTCTTT.

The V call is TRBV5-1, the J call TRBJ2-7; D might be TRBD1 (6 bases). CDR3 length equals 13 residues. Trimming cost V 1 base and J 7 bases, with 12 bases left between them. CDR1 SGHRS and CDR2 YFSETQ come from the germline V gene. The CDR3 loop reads CASSLMGAPEQYF. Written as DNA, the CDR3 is TGCGCCAGCAGCTTGATGGGGGCCCCAGAGCAGTACTTC.

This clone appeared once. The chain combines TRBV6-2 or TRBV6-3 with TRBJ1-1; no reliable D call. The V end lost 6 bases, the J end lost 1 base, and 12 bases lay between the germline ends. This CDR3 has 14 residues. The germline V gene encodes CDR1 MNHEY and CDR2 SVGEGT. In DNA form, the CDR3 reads TGTGCCAGCAGCCCGATAACGGCGAACACTGAAGCTTTCTTT. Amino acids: CASSPITANTEAFF.